The clone carrying this T cell receptor beta chain appeared a few times. The sample comes from a study of blood T cell repertoires in COVID-19. Across the whole study: There were acute and convalescent COVID-19 samples, and they came from the United States, Italy and Spain.

Residents of 24 US areas, aged roughly 18 to 89 years, made up the participants. In the original workflow: Amplifying reference gene primers gave estimates of nucleated cell counts. Data came from immunoSEQ multiplex PCR; TCRdb stores just in-frame clones and leaves some out. V and J calls and clone size are given by that table; D and trimming were obtained from the DNA. Here the sample spans some 210,000 clones, 81% being singletons. The sample comprised PBMCs or T cells enriched from blood (not recorded which). This sequence originates from a woman in her 50s with acute COVID-19.

The CDR3 sequence is CASSWQETGTYGYTF. CDR3 DNA: TGTGCCAGCAGTTGGCAGGAGACAGGGACCTATGGCTACACCTTC. The chain employs TRBV6-5 and TRBJ1-2; TRBD1 matches at 7 bases. V trimming: 4 bases; J trimming: 4 bases; junction bases outside the gene matches: 9. CDR1 is MNHEY and CDR2 is SVGAGI in the germline V gene. This CDR3 has 15 amino acids.